The rows below give T cell receptor beta chains drawn from one sample of a study of beta chain features in type 1 diabetes. Profiling relied on immunoSEQ multiplex PCR, and the TCRdb table lists in-frame clones only, not all of them. The sample contains tens of thousands of clones, 52% of which appear only once. The sequencing input was Tregs from blood. The receptors shown here come from a woman aged 40 to 50 with type 1 diabetes. CDR3s include the opening cysteine and the closing phenylalanine or tryptophan. D genes are given only for firm matches. Clone size is not always given. Where it is, it says once, few, many or a class for expanded clones.

abundance: NA
j_gene: TRBJ2-2
d_gene: NA
v_gene: TRBV7-9
CDR3nt: TGTGCCAGCAGCTGGGGCCAGCCCGGGGAGCTGTTTTTT
CDR3aa: CASSWGQPGELFF

abundance: few
j_gene: TRBJ1-5
d_gene: NA
v_gene: TRBV6-1
CDR3nt: TGTGCCAGCAGTGAAATGTCAAAGACAAGGGGGAATCAGCCCCAGCATTTT
CDR3aa: CASSEMSKTRGNQPQHF

abundance: NA
j_gene: TRBJ2-1
d_gene: TRBD2
v_gene: TRBV7-6
CDR3nt: TGTGCCAGCAGACCGGCGGGGGGTAGCGAGGTCGAGTTCTTC
CDR3aa: CASRPAGGSEVEFF

abundance: few
j_gene: TRBJ1-2
d_gene: TRBD1
v_gene: TRBV5-4
CDR3nt: TGTGCCAGCAGCCAAGAAAGGGACAGGCCCTATGGCTACACCTTC
CDR3aa: CASSQERDRPYGYTF

abundance: many
j_gene: TRBJ1-1
d_gene: TRBD1
v_gene: TRBV28
CDR3nt: TGTGCCAGCAGGAGGACCGGGACAGGGGCCCCTGAAGCTTTCTTT
CDR3aa: CASRRTGTGAPEAFF

abundance: few
j_gene: TRBJ2-1
d_gene: TRBD2
v_gene: TRBV6-5
CDR3nt: TGTGCCAGCAGTAGGACTAGCGGGGCCTACAATGAGCAGTTCTTC
CDR3aa: CASSRTSGAYNEQFF

abundance: few
j_gene: TRBJ2-1
d_gene: NA
v_gene: TRBV23-1
CDR3nt: TGCGCCAGCAGGCGCTCAAGGAGGAGCGATGAGCAGTTCTTC
CDR3aa: CASRRSRRSDEQFF

abundance: NA
j_gene: TRBJ1-2
d_gene: TRBD1
v_gene: TRBV5-1
CDR3nt: TGCGCCAGCAGGGGGACAGGGAGAGGTTGGAACTATGGCTACACCTTC
CDR3aa: CASRGTGRGWNYGYTF

abundance: NA
j_gene: TRBJ2-5
d_gene: NA
v_gene: TRBV7-8
CDR3nt: TGTGCCAGCAGCCCTAAAGAGGGGACCCAGTACTTC
CDR3aa: CASSPKEGTQYF

abundance: NA
j_gene: TRBJ2-7
d_gene: TRBD2
v_gene: TRBV18
CDR3nt: TGTGCCAGCTCCCCCATAGCGGGAGTGGGAGACGAGCAGTACTTC
CDR3aa: CASSPIAGVGDEQYF

abundance: NA
j_gene: TRBJ2-7
d_gene: TRBD1
v_gene: TRBV7-2
CDR3nt: TGTGCCAGCAGCTTGGACAGGGCTGATTACGAGCAGTACTTC
CDR3aa: CASSLDRADYEQYF

abundance: few
j_gene: TRBJ1-1
d_gene: NA
v_gene: TRBV5-1
CDR3nt: TGCGCCAGCAGCGGCGGGGGGAGTACTGAAGCTTTCTTT
CDR3aa: CASSGGGSTEAFF

abundance: NA
j_gene: TRBJ2-1
d_gene: TRBD1
v_gene: TRBV29-1
CDR3nt: TGCAGCGTTGCAGGGGGAAATGAGCAGTTCTTC
CDR3aa: CSVAGGNEQFF

abundance: few
j_gene: TRBJ2-5
d_gene: NA
v_gene: TRBV7-2
CDR3nt: TGTGCCAGCAGCCCCCAAACTAGCCGGCAAGAGACCCAGTACTTC
CDR3aa: CASSPQTSRQETQYF

abundance: few
j_gene: TRBJ1-2
d_gene: NA
v_gene: TRBV7-8
CDR3nt: TGTGCCAGCAGCTTCGAGGTTTTCGGTGGCTACACCTTC
CDR3aa: CASSFEVFGGYTF

abundance: medium-sized
j_gene: TRBJ2-1
d_gene: TRBD2
v_gene: TRBV4-1
CDR3nt: TGCGCCAGCAGCCAAACCGGACTAGCGGGAGTTTCTTACAATGAGCAGTTCTTC
CDR3aa: CASSQTGLAGVSYNEQFF

abundance: NA
j_gene: TRBJ1-1
d_gene: NA
v_gene: TRBV7-9
CDR3nt: TGTGCCAGCAGCTTAGCGGGGGGGGCTGAAGCTTTCTTT
CDR3aa: CASSLAGGAEAFF

abundance: NA
j_gene: TRBJ2-4
d_gene: TRBD1
v_gene: TRBV19
CDR3nt: TGTGCCAGTAGTATAGATTGGGCAGGGGGCGCCAAAAACATTCAGTACTTC
CDR3aa: CASSIDWAGGAKNIQYF

abundance: NA
j_gene: TRBJ1-2
d_gene: NA
v_gene: TRBV5-6
CDR3nt: TGTGCCAGCAGGTTATATACAGGGTCTGGCTACACCTTC
CDR3aa: CASRLYTGSGYTF

abundance: NA
j_gene: TRBJ1-2
d_gene: NA
v_gene: TRBV18
CDR3nt: TGTGCCAGCACAATCGGATTGGGGCACTATGGCTACACCTTC
CDR3aa: CASTIGLGHYGYTF

abundance: NA
j_gene: TRBJ1-1
d_gene: TRBD1
v_gene: TRBV9
CDR3nt: TGTGCCAGCAGCGTCTCCGGGACAGGCGTTACTGAAGCTTTCTTT
CDR3aa: CASSVSGTGVTEAFF

abundance: NA
j_gene: TRBJ1-2
d_gene: NA
v_gene: TRBV7-2
CDR3nt: TGTGCCAGCAGCTTCCCGAACTATGGCTACACCTTC
CDR3aa: CASSFPNYGYTF

abundance: NA
j_gene: TRBJ2-3
d_gene: TRBD1
v_gene: TRBV7-9
CDR3nt: TGTGCCAGCAGCTTAGAGGGGGCTACCACAGATACGCAGTATTTT
CDR3aa: CASSLEGATTDTQYF

abundance: NA
j_gene: TRBJ2-7
d_gene: TRBD1
v_gene: TRBV6-1
CDR3nt: TGTGCCAGCATCAGACAGGGGTTCACCTACGAGCAGTACTTC
CDR3aa: CASIRQGFTYEQYF

abundance: NA
j_gene: TRBJ2-5
d_gene: NA
v_gene: TRBV5-4
CDR3nt: TGTGCCAGCAGCCGCCAGGGGCAGGAGACCCAGTACTTC
CDR3aa: CASSRQGQETQYF

abundance: NA
j_gene: TRBJ2-5
d_gene: TRBD1
v_gene: TRBV30
CDR3nt: TGTGCCTGGAGCCTGAAAGGGGGCGTTGAGACCCAGTACTTC
CDR3aa: CAWSLKGGVETQYF

abundance: NA
j_gene: TRBJ2-1
d_gene: NA
v_gene: TRBV19
CDR3nt: TGTGCCAGTAGTATTCCCCAGGGTGAGCAGTTCTTC
CDR3aa: CASSIPQGEQFF

abundance: NA
j_gene: TRBJ2-1
d_gene: TRBD1
v_gene: TRBV9
CDR3nt: TGTGCCAGCAGCGCCGGACAGGGCGATGAGCAGTTCTTC
CDR3aa: CASSAGQGDEQFF

abundance: NA
j_gene: TRBJ2-1
d_gene: TRBD2
v_gene: TRBV29-1
CDR3nt: TGCAGCGCCGCGGGGGGGCCTACCTACAATGAGCAGTTCTTC
CDR3aa: CSAAGGPTYNEQFF

abundance: NA
j_gene: TRBJ1-2
d_gene: NA
v_gene: TRBV4-3
CDR3nt: TGCGCCAGCAGCCAGGGAGCGACTTATGGCTACACCTTC
CDR3aa: CASSQGATYGYTF

abundance: NA
j_gene: TRBJ2-1
d_gene: NA
v_gene: TRBV27
CDR3nt: TGTGCCAGCAGTGCAGGGAAAAATGAGCAGTTCTTC
CDR3aa: CASSAGKNEQFF

abundance: few
j_gene: TRBJ2-5
d_gene: NA
v_gene: TRBV29-1
CDR3nt: TGCAGCGTTGTGACGCTGGTCGGGGAGACCCAGTACTTC
CDR3aa: CSVVTLVGETQYF

abundance: once
j_gene: TRBJ2-3
d_gene: TRBD2
v_gene: TRBV7-2
CDR3nt: TGTGCCAGCAGCATGGGACTAGCGGGCGCAGATACGCAGTATTTT
CDR3aa: CASSMGLAGADTQYF

abundance: NA
j_gene: TRBJ2-5
d_gene: TRBD1
v_gene: TRBV5-1
CDR3nt: TGCGCCAGCAGATATGGGACAGGCCATCAAGAGACCCAGTACTTC
CDR3aa: CASRYGTGHQETQYF

abundance: NA
j_gene: TRBJ2-6
d_gene: NA
v_gene: TRBV4-1
CDR3nt: TGCGCCAGCAGACCCTCGGGTGGGGCCAACGTCCTGACTTTC
CDR3aa: CASRPSGGANVLTF

abundance: NA
j_gene: TRBJ1-2
d_gene: TRBD1
v_gene: TRBV5-1
CDR3nt: TGCGCCAGCAGCTACGGGACAGGGGGCGGCTACACCTTC
CDR3aa: CASSYGTGGGYTF

abundance: NA
j_gene: TRBJ1-1
d_gene: NA
v_gene: TRBV7-9
CDR3nt: TGTGCGTTTTTAAGGGGGAAACTGAACACTGAAGCTTTCTTT
CDR3aa: CAFLRGKLNTEAFF

abundance: NA
j_gene: TRBJ2-7
d_gene: TRBD1
v_gene: TRBV7-9
CDR3nt: TGTGCCAGCAGCCCTGGCCCGGCAAGGACAGGGGCCCAATACGAGCAGTACTTC
CDR3aa: CASSPGPARTGAQYEQYF

abundance: NA
j_gene: TRBJ1-2
d_gene: TRBD1
v_gene: TRBV10-3
CDR3nt: TGTGCCATCAGTGAGTCCCCTCTGACAGGGTCCTATGGCTACACCTTC
CDR3aa: CAISESPLTGSYGYTF

abundance: NA
j_gene: TRBJ2-3
d_gene: NA
v_gene: TRBV29-1
CDR3nt: TGCAGCGTTGAAGCCTTAGAGGAGACGCAGTATTTT
CDR3aa: CSVEALEETQYF

abundance: NA
j_gene: TRBJ2-7
d_gene: NA
v_gene: TRBV7-3
CDR3nt: TGTGCCAGCAGCTACGGCCCCCAGCGGGACGAGCAGTACTTC
CDR3aa: CASSYGPQRDEQYF

abundance: many
j_gene: TRBJ2-1
d_gene: TRBD2
v_gene: TRBV19
CDR3nt: TGTGCCAGTAGTACGGGGACTAGATCCCTCCGCGAGCAGTTCTTC
CDR3aa: CASSTGTRSLREQFF

abundance: medium-sized
j_gene: TRBJ2-5
d_gene: NA
v_gene: TRBV7-2
CDR3nt: TGTGCCAGCAGCTTAGCGGGCGGGGCGGAGACCCAGTACTTC
CDR3aa: CASSLAGGAETQYF

abundance: NA
j_gene: TRBJ1-3
d_gene: TRBD1
v_gene: TRBV30
CDR3nt: TGTGCCTGGACCCCTCTCTCCGGGACAGGGCGAAACACCATATATTTT
CDR3aa: CAWTPLSGTGRNTIYF

abundance: NA
j_gene: TRBJ2-7
d_gene: TRBD1
v_gene: TRBV7-2
CDR3nt: TGTGCCAGCAGCTATCCTCTGGGCAGGGGGCCGGTTGAGCAGTACTTC
CDR3aa: CASSYPLGRGPVEQYF

abundance: NA
j_gene: TRBJ1-2
d_gene: TRBD1
v_gene: TRBV18
CDR3nt: TGTGCCAGCTCACCATTAGGGGGCTACAACTATGGCTACACCTTC
CDR3aa: CASSPLGGYNYGYTF

abundance: NA
j_gene: TRBJ1-1
d_gene: NA
v_gene: TRBV5-1
CDR3nt: TGTGCCAGCAGCTTGTTAGGGGTGGGCACTGAAGCTTTCTTT
CDR3aa: CASSLLGVGTEAFF

abundance: once
j_gene: TRBJ2-7
d_gene: NA
v_gene: TRBV13
CDR3nt: TGTGCCAGCAGCATAACCGGGACAACCTACGAGCAGTACTTC
CDR3aa: CASSITGTTYEQYF

abundance: once
j_gene: TRBJ2-3
d_gene: NA
v_gene: TRBV27
CDR3nt: TGTGCCAGCAGTTTGAGGCAGGGAGGAGATACGCAGTATTTT
CDR3aa: CASSLRQGGDTQYF

abundance: NA
j_gene: TRBJ1-1
d_gene: TRBD1
v_gene: TRBV5-1
CDR3nt: TGCGCCAGCTCAGGGGGCACTGAAGCTTTCTTT
CDR3aa: CASSGGTEAFF

abundance: few
j_gene: TRBJ2-3
d_gene: NA
v_gene: TRBV5-4
CDR3nt: TGTGCCAGCAGCCCGGGGGTCGGGGAGGCAGATACGCAGTATTTT
CDR3aa: CASSPGVGEADTQYF